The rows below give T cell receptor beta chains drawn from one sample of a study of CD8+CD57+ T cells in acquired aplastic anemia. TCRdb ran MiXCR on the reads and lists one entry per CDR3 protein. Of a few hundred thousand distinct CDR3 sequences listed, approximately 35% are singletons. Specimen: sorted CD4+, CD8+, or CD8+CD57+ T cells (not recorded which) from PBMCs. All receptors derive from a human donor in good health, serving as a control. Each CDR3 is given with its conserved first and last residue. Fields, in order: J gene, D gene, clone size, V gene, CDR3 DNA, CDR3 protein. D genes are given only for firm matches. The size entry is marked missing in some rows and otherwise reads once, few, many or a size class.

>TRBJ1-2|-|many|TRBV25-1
TGTGCCAGCAGTCCCCCCATTTCTAACTATGGCTACACCTTC
CASSPPISNYGYTF
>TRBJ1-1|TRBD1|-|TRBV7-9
TGTGCCAGCAGCACCAGGGGGGGTGAAGCTTTCTTT
CASSTRGGEAFF
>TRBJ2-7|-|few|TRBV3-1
TGTGCCAGCAGCCTTCTAGCGTCCAGCTCCTACGAGCAGTACTTC
CASSLLASSSYEQYF
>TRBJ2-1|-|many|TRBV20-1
TGCAGTGCTAGTTTCGATGAGCAGTTCTTC
CSASFDEQFF
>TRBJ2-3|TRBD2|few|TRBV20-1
TGCAGTGCTAGAGATCCGGTAGCGGGGGGCACAGATACGCAGTATTTT
CSARDPVAGGTDTQYF
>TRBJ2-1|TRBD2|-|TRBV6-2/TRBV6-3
TGTGCCAGCAGTTACCGGACAGCCTCTAGCGGGGGAACCTACAATGAGCAGTTCTTC
CASSYRTASSGGTYNEQFF
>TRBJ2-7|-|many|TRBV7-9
TGTGCCAGCAGCTCAGGCAGGGCCTACGAGCAGTACTTC
CASSSGRAYEQYF
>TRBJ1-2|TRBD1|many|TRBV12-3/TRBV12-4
TGTGCCAGCAGTTTCGTGGACAGGGTCAACGGCTACACCTTC
CASSFVDRVNGYTF
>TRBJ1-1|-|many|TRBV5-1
TGCGCCAGCAGCTCGGACGGGATGAACACTGAAGCTTTCTTT
CASSSDGMNTEAFF
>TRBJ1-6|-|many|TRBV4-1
TGCGCCAGCAGCCATGGCACGCGGGAGCTTCTATCTAATTCACCCCTCCACTTT
CASSHGTRELLSNSPLHF
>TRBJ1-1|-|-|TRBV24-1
TGTGCCACCAGGGGTGCTGGGAACACTGAAGCTTTCTTT
CATRGAGNTEAFF
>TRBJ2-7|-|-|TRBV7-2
TGTGCCAGCAACTTACGGGACATCTACGAGCAGTACTTC
CASNLRDIYEQYF
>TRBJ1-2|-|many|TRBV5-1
TGCGCCAGCAGCTTGGCCGGGACCTACTATGGCTACACCTTC
CASSLAGTYYGYTF
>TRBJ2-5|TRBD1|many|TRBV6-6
TGTGCCAGCAGTACCGGGACAGGAGAGACCCAGTACTTC
CASSTGTGETQYF
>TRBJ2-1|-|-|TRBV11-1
TGTGCCAGCAGCTTACAGGGGTTCGGCTCCTACAATGAGCAGTCCTTC
CASSLQGFGSYNEQSF
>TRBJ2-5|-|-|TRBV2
TGTGCCAGCAGTGTCGCGGGACACAAAGAAGAGACCCAGTACTTC
CASSVAGHKEETQYF
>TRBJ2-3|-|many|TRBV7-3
TGTGCCAGCAGCTTAAATCAGGGTAGCACAGATACGCAGTATTTT
CASSLNQGSTDTQYF
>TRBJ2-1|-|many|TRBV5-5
TGTGCCAGCAGCAACCAGGGGATGCATGAGCAGTTCTTC
CASSNQGMHEQFF
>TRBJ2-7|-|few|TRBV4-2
TGTGCCAGCAGCCAAGGAGGATCAGACGCCTACGAGCAGTACTTC
CASSQGGSDAYEQYF
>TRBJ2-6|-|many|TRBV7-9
TGTGCCAGCAGCCTTGCGGCTACTGGGGCCAACGTCCTGACTTTC
CASSLAATGANVLTF
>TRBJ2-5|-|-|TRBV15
TGTGCCACCAGCAGAGATAGAAAGGAGACCCAGTACTTC
CATSRDRKETQYF
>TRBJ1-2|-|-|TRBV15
TGTGCCACCAGCAGAGTAATGGGGGAGCATGGCTACACCTTC
CATSRVMGEHGYTF